The following is a T cell receptor beta chain sequence with its context. What it recognizes is unknown. The record originates from a study of long-term antiretroviral therapy in people with HIV. Study-level results: Post-ART, diversity grew, though it stayed under transplant donor control levels.

The immunoSEQ assay was v3.0, run at survey level. Sequencing targeted roughly 35,000-50,000 T-cell genomes per sample. Here immunoSEQ multiplex PCR was the method, and the copy in TCRdb shows in-frame clones only, minus some. The sample contains almost 30,000 clones, around 89% of which appear only once. With V trimmed by 4 bases and J by 4 bases, 7 bases remained unmatched. CDR1 and CDR2 from the germline V gene are SGHRS and YFSETQ. This CDR3 spans 15 amino acids. The receptor's source is a man aged 50 to 60 with HIV. The sample here was unsorted PBMCs, taken 3.2 years before starting antiretroviral therapy. The chain is built from TRBV5-1 and TRBJ2-5; TRBD1 aligns across 10 bases. CDR3 region: CASSPQTGGLETQYF. CDR3 in DNA: TGCGCCAGCAGCCCCCAGACAGGGGGCCTAGAGACCCAGTACTTC. The full variable domain, rest sourced from reference TRBV5-1 and TRBJ2-5, is KAGVTQTPRYLIKTRGQQVTLSCSPISGHRSVSWYQQTPGQGLQFLFEYFSETQRNKGNFPGRFSGRQFSNSRSEMNVSTLELGDSALYLCASSPQTGGLETQYFGPGTRLLVL.